The text below deals with one TCR beta chain. The data were taken from a study of shared clonotypes between healthy human individuals. In the original processing: Filtering was not the same, since immunoSEQ gave junction-only sequences without quality scores. Using immunoSEQ multiplex PCR, the repertoire was profiled, and TCRdb retains in-frame clones only, with some absent. D and trimming come from the DNA, and the V and J calls and clone size come from that table. The sample contains under 2,500,000 clones, approximately 96% of which appear only once. CDR3 length equals 15 residues. V lost 5 bases and J 3 bases, leaving 17 bases between the germline ends. Per the germline V gene, CDR1 is MNHEY and CDR2 is SMNVEV (reference sequence).

The gene calls are TRBV27 and TRBJ2-7; the D gene is possibly TRBD2 (5 bases). The origin of this receptor is a man between 18 and 29 years old in good health. The specimen sequenced was naive CD4+ T cells sorted from blood. Subset here: CD45RA+ positively selected. The CDR3 DNA reads TGTGCCAGCAGTCCGAGGACTTCCGCCAGCTACGAGCAGTACTTC. Residues: CASSPRTSASYEQYF.